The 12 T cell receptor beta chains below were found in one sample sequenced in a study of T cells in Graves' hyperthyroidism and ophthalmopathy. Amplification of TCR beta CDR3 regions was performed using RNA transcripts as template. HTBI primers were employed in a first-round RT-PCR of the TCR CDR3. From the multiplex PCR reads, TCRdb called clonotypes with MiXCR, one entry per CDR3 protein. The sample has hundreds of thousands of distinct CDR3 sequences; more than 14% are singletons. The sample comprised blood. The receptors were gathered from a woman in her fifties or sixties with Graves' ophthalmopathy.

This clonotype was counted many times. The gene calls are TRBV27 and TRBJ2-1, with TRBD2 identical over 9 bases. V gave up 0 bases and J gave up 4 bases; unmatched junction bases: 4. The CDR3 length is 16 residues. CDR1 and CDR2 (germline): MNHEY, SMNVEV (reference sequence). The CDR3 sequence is CASSLSGLARYNEQFF. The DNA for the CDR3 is TGTGCCAGCAGTTTATCAGGACTAGCGCGTTACAATGAGCAGTTCTTC.

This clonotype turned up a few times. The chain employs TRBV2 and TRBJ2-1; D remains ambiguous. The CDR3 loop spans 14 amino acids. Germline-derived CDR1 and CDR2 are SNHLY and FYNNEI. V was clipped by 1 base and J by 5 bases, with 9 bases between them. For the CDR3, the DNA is TGTGCCAGCAGTGAAGGTCCAGCGAACAATGAGCAGTTCTTC. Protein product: CASSEGPANNEQFF.

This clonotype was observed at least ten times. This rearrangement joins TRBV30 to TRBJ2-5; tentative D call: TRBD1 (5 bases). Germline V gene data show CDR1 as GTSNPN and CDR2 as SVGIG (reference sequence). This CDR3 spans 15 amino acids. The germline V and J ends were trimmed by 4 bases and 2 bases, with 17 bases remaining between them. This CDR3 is CAWTSGSAVQETQYF. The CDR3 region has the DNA TGTGCCTGGACCTCAGGGTCCGCCGTACAAGAGACCCAGTACTTC. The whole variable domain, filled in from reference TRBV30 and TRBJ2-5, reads SQTIHQWPATLVQPVGSPLSLECTVEGTSNPNLYWYRQAAGRGLQLLFYSVGIGQISSEVPQNLSASRPQDRQFILSSKKLLLSDSGFYLCAWTSGSAVQETQYFGPGTRLLVL.

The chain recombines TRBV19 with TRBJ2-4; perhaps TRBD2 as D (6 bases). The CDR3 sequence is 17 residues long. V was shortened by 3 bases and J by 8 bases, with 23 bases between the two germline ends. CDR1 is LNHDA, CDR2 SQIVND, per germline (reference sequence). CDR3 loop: CASSMRARFGSGYIQYF. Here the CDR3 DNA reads TGTGCCAGTAGTATGAGGGCCCGTTTCGGGAGCGGGTACATTCAGTACTTC.

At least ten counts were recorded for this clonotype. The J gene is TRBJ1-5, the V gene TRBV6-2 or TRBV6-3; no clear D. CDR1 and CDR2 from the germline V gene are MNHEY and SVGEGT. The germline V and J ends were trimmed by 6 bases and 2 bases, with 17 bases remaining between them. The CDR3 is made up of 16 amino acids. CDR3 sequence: CASSYPPRVGNQPQHF. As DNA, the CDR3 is TGTGCCAGCAGCTACCCCCCGAGGGTTGGCAATCAGCCCCAGCATTTT.

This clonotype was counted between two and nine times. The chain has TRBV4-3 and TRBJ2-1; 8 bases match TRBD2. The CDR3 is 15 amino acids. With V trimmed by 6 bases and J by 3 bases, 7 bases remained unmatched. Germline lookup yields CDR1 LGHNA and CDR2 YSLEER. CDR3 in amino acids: CASSTSGDLYNEQFF. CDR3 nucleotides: TGCGCCAGCAGTACTAGCGGAGACCTCTACAATGAGCAGTTCTTC.

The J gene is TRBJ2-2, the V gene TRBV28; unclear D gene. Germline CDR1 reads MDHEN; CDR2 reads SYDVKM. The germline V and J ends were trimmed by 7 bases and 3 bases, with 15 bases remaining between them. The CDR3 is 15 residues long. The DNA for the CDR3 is TGTGCCAGCACGCTAGGGAAGATCCACACCGGGGAGCTGTTTTTT. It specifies CASTLGKIHTGELFF.

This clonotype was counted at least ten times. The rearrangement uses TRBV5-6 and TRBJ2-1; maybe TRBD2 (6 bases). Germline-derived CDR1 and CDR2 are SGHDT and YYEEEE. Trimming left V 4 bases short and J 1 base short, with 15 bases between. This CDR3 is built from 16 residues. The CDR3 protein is CASSLGIAVSYNEQFF. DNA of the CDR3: TGTGCCAGCAGCCTTGGGATAGCGGTATCCTACAATGAGCAGTTCTTC.

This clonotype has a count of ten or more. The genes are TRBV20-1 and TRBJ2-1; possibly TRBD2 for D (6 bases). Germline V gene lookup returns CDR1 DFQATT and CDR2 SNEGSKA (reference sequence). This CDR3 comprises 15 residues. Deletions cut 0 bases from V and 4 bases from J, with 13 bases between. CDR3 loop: CSAREGSGGYNEQFF. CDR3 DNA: TGCAGTGCTAGAGAAGGTAGCGGAGGGTACAATGAGCAGTTCTTC.

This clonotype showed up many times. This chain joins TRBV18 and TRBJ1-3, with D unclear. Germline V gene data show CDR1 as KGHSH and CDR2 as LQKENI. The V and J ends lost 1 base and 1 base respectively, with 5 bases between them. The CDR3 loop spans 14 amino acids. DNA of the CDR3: TGTGCCAGCTCACCACTCACTTCTGGAAACACCATATATTTT. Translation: CASSPLTSGNTIYF.

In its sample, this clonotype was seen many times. The chain's CDR3 is CASSFYPTHGYTF. The DNA of the CDR3 is TGTGCCAGCAGCTTCTATCCGACCCATGGCTACACCTTC. This chain connects TRBV7-9 to TRBJ1-2, with unresolved D. Germline values: CDR1 SEHNR, CDR2 FQNEAQ (reference sequence). Trimming removed 3 bases at V and 6 bases at J, with 11 bases between. The CDR3 totals 13 residues.

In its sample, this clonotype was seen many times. CDR3 residues: CASSSLAGGAGELFF. The CDR3 region has the DNA TGTGCCAGCAGCTCCTTAGCGGGAGGCGCCGGGGAGCTGTTTTTT. V usage is TRBV7-3 and J usage is TRBJ2-2; 10 nucleotides agree with TRBD2. Trimming removed 4 bases from V and 6 bases from J; junction bases left unmatched: 5. Germline V CDR1 and CDR2: SGHTA, FQGTGA. CDR3 length: 15 amino acids.